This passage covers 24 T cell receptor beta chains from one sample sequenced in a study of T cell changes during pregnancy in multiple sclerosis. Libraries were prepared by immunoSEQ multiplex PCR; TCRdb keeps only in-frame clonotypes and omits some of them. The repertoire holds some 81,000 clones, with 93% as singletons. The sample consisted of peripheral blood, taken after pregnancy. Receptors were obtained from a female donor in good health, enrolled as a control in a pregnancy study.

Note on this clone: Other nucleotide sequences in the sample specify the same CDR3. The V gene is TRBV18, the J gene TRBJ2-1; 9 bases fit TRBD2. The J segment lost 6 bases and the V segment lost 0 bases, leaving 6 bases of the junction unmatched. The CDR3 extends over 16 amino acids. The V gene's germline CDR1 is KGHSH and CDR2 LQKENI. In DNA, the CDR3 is TGTGCCAGCTCACCACCGACGGGACTAGCAGGCAATGAGCAGTTCTTC. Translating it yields CASSPPTGLAGNEQFF.

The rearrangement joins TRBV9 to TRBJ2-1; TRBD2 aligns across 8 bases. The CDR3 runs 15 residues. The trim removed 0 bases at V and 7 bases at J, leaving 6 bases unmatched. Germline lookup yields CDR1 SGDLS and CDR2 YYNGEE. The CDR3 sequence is CASSVGIAGINEQFF. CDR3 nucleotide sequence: TGTGCCAGCAGCGTAGGGATAGCGGGGATTAATGAGCAGTTCTTC.

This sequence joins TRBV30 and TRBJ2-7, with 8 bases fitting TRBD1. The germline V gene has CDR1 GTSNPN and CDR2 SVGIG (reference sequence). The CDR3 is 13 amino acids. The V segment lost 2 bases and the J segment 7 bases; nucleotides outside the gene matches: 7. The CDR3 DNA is TGTGCCTGGAGTCTACGACAGGGGCAGGAGCAGTACTTC. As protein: CAWSLRQGQEQYF.

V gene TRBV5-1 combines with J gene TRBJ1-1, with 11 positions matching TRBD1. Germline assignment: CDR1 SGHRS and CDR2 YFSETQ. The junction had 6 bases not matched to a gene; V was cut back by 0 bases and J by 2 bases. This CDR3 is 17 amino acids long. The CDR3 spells CASSLADRGHGNTEAFF. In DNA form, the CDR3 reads TGCGCCAGCAGCTTGGCGGACAGGGGGCATGGAAACACTGAAGCTTTCTTT.

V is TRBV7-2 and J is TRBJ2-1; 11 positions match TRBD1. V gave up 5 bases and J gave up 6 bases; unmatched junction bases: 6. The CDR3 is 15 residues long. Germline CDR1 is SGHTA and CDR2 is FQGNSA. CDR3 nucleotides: TGTGCCAGCAGCAACCGGGACAGGGGGGCCAATGAGCAGTTCTTC. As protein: CASSNRDRGANEQFF.

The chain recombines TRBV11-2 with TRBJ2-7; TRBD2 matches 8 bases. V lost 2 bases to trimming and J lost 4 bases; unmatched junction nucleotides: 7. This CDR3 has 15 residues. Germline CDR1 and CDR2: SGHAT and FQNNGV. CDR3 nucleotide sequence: TGTGCCAGCAGCTTAAGAGTTAGCGGGACTTACGAGCAGTACTTC. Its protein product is CASSLRVSGTYEQYF. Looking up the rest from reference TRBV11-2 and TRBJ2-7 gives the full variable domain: EAGVAQSPRYKIIEKRQSVAFWCNPISGHATLYWYQQILGQGPKLLIQFQNNGVVDDSQLPKDRFSAERLKGVDSTLKIQPAKLEDSAVYLCASSLRVSGTYEQYFGPGTRLTVT.

CDR3 nucleotides: TGTGCCAGCAGCCCGCTAGCCTCCTACAATGAGCAGTTCTTC. Protein: CASSPLASYNEQFF. The chain joins TRBV7-8 to TRBJ2-1, with D perhaps matching TRBD2 (5 bases). From germline, CDR1 is SGHVS and CDR2 FQNEAQ. The CDR3 totals 14 residues. V lost 5 bases, J lost 0 bases, and 8 bases lay in between.

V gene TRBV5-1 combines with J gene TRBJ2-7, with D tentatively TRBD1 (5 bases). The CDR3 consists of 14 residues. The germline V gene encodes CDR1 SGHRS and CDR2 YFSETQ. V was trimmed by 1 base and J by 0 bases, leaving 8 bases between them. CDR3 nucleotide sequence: TGCGCCAGCAGCTTGTCCACAGGCTCCTACGAGCAGTACTTC. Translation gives CASSLSTGSYEQYF.

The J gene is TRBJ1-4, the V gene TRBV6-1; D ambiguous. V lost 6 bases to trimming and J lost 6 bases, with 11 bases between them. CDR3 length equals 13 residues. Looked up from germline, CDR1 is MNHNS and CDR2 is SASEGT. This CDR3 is CASSLGGDEKLFF. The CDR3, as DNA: TGTGCCAGCAGCCTAGGTGGTGATGAAAAACTGTTTTTT.

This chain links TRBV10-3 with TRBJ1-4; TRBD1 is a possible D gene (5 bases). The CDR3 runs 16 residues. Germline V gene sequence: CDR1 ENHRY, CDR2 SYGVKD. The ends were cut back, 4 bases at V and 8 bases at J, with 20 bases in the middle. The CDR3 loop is CAISVGPGRGEEKLFF. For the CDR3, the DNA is TGTGCCATCAGTGTGGGGCCAGGGAGGGGAGAGGAAAAACTGTTTTTT.

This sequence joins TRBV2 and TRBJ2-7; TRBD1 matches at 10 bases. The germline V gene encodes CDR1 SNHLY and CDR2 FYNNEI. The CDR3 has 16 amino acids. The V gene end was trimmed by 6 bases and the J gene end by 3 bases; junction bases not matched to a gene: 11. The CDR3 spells CASRNGPGTGDYEQYF. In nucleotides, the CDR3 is TGTGCCAGCAGAAATGGGCCCGGGACAGGGGACTACGAGCAGTACTTC.

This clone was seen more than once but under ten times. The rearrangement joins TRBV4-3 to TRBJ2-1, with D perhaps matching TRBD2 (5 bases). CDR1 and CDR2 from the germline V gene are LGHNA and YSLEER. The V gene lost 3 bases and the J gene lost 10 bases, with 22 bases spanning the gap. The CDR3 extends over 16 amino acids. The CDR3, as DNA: TGCGCCAGCAGCCACACTCCGGGCGGGTCTCTGGGCGAGCAGTTCTTC. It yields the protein CASSHTPGGSLGEQFF.

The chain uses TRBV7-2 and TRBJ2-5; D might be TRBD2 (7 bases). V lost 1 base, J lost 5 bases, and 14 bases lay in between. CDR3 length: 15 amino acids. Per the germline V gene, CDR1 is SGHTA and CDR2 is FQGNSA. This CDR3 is CASSLVRGARETQYF. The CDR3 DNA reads TGTGCCAGCAGCTTAGTCCGGGGGGCAAGGGAGACCCAGTACTTC.

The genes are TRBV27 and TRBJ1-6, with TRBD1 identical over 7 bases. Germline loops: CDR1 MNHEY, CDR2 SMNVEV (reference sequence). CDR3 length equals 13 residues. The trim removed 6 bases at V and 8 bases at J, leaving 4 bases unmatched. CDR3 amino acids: CASSDREYSPLHF. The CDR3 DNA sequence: TGTGCCAGCAGCGACAGGGAGTATTCACCCCTCCACTTT.

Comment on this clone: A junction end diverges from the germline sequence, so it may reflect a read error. In DNA, the CDR3 is TGTGCCAGCGCCGGGGGACAGGACACCATCTTC. Protein sequence: CASAGGQDTIF. The rearrangement uses TRBV6-5 and TRBJ1-2; 8 bases map to TRBD1. Germline CDR1 is MNHEY and CDR2 is SVGAGI. The CDR3 spans 11 residues.

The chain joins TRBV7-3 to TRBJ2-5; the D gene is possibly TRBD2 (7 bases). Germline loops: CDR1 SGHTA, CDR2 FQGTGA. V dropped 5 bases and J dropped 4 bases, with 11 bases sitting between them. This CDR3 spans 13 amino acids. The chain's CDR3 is CASSKRGAETQYF. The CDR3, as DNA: TGTGCCAGCAGCAAACGGGGGGCAGAGACCCAGTACTTC.

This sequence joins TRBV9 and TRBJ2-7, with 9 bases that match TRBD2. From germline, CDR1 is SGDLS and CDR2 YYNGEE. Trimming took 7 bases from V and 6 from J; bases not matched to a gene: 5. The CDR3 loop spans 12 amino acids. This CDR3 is CASDSGSGEQYF. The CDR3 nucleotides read TGTGCCAGCGATAGCGGGAGTGGCGAGCAGTACTTC.

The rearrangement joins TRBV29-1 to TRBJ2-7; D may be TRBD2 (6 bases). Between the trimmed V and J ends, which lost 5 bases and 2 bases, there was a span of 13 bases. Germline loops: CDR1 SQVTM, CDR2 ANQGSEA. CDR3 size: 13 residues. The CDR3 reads CSVLSRDPYEQYF. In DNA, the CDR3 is TGCAGCGTTCTTTCGCGGGATCCCTACGAGCAGTACTTC.

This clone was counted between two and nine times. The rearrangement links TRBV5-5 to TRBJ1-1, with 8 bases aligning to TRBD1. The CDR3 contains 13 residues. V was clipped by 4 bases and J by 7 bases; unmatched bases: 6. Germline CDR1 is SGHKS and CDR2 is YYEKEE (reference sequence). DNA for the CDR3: TGTGCCAGCAGCCCAGGGGGCGCGAGTGAAGCTTTCTTT. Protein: CASSPGGASEAFF.

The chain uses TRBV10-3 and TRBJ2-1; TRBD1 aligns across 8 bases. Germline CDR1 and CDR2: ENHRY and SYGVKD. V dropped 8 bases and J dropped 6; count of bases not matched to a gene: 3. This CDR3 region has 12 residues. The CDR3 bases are TGTGCCATCCAGGGGGCCGGCAATGAGCAGTTCTTC. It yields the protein CAIQGAGNEQFF.

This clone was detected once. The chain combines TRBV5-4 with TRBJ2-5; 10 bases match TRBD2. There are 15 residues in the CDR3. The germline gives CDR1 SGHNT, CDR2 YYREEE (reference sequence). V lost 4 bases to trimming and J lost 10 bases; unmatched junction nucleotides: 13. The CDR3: CASSLTSGAGSYQYF. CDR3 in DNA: TGTGCCAGCAGCCTTACTAGCGGGGCCGGCTCGTACCAGTACTTC.

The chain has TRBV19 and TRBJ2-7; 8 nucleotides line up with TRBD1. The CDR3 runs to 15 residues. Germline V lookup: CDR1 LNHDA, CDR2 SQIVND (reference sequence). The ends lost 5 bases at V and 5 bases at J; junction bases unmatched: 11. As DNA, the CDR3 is TGTGCCAGTAGTTCCCTAACAGGGGGTCGTGACGAGCAGTACTTC. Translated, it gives CASSSLTGGRDEQYF.

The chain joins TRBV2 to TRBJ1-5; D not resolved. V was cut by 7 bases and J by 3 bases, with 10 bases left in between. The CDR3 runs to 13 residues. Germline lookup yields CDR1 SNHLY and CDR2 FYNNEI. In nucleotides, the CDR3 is TGTGCCAGCACTGCAGCTCTCAATCAGCCCCAGCATTTT. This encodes CASTAALNQPQHF.

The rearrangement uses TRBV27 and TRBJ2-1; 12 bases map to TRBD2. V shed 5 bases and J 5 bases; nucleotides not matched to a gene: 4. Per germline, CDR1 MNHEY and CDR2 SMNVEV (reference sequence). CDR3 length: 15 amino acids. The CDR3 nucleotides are TGTGCCAGCAGTGCCCTAGCGGGGGGGCACAATGAGCAGTTCTTC. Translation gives CASSALAGGHNEQFF.